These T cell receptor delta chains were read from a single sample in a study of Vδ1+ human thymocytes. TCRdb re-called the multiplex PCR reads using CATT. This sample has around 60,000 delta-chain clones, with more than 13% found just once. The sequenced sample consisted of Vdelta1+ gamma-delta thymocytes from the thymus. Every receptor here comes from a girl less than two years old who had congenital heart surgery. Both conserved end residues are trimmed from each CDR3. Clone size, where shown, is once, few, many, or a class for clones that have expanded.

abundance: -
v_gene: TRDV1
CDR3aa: ALGELARLLLGANTDKLI

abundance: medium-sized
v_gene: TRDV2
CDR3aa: ACDRYWGSHDKLI

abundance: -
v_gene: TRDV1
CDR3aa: ALGELSLRGRTGGYWRDTDKLI

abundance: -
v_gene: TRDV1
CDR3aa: ALGDERGFGVTRGPDKLI

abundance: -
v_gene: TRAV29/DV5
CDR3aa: AASAFIYPYKWPLGGPYTDKLI

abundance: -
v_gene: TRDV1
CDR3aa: ALGESRGDCYTDKLI

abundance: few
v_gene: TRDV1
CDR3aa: ALGEPTRLGVPIFVPDKLI

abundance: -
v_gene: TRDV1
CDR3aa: ALGVPSRGGEYTDKLI

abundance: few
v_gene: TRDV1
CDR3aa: ALGERNTPVSEADKLI

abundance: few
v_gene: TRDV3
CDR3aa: AFDPSYGSPTPFTGGSSSYKLI

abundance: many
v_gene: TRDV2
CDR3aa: ACDTGQMGDLNTDKLI

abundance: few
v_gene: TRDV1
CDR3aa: ALGEGAPLVHTDKLI

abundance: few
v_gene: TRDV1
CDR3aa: ALGEPKILGDPYTDKLI

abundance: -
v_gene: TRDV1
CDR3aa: ALGDPIFPSDWGILYTDKLI

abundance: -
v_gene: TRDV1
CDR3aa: ALGEPSHWGILDQYTDKLI

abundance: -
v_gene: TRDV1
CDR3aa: ALGDAFLGGYTDKLI

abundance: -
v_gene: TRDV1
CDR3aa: ALGEIAPHWGIPPTDKLI

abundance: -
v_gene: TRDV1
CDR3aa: ALGERCTGGYEGKLI

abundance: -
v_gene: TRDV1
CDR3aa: ALGELRAFSGTGDTGDTDKLI

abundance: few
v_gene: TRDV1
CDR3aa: ALGEVPCASTGTGGYTDKLI

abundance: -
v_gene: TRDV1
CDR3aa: ALAPTTTGGAYTDKLI

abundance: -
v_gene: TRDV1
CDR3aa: ALVSGGPPSPYWGIVTDKLI

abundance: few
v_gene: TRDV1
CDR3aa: ALGELPSVLSCTGGSADKLI

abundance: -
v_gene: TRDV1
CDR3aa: ALGEQRRVFLVLGDDTDKLI